The next 23 T cell receptor beta chains were all read from a single sample in a study of T cell repertoires in cytomegalovirus infection. Each CDR3 protein gets one entry after TCRdb re-called the reads with MiXCR. The profile shows over 40,000 distinct CDR3 sequences, about 19% of them singletons. Their antigen targets remain unknown. The sequences come from CD8+ T cells from cultured PBMCs, collected from culture after CMV antigen stimulation. These receptors were obtained from a human donor in good health (CMV status not recorded). Some clones in this sample may be carry-over from other donors' samples.

The CDR3 nucleotides are TGTGCCAGCAGAGGGGGGGATCAGAACTATGGCTACACCTTC. It is translated as CASRGGDQNYGYTF. The chain uses TRBV2 and TRBJ1-2, with D maybe TRBD1 (6 bases). Trimming shortened V by 6 bases and J by 2 bases, and 13 bases separated the two germline ends. This CDR3 comprises 14 residues. Germline loops: CDR1 SNHLY, CDR2 FYNNEI.

This clonotype was picked up a small number of times. The chain recombines TRBV28 with TRBJ2-7; 7 bases line up with TRBD1. The CDR3 runs to 15 residues. Looked up from germline, CDR1 is MDHEN and CDR2 is SYDVKM. The V and J ends lost 4 bases and 1 base, in that order; junction bases with no gene match: 7. The CDR3 loop is CASSYYYRGSYEQYF. Here the CDR3 DNA reads TGTGCCAGCAGTTACTACTACAGGGGTTCCTACGAGCAGTACTTC. Variable domain in full (rest from reference TRBV28 and TRBJ2-7): DVKVTQSSRYLVKRTGEKVFLECVQDMDHENMFWYRQDPGLGLRLIYFSYDVKMKEKGDIPEGYSVSREKKERFSLILESASTNQTSMYLCASSYYYRGSYEQYFGPGTRLTVT.

This clonotype turned up a few times. The rearrangement uses TRBV30 and TRBJ2-2, with 8 bases fitting TRBD1. CDR1 GTSNPN and CDR2 SVGIG come from the germline V gene (reference sequence). The CDR3 is 15 amino acids. Trimming at V came to 8 bases and at J to 5 bases, leaving 13 bases not matched to a gene. In DNA form, the CDR3 reads TGTGCCGGCCTTCTTGGACAGGGAGGTACCGGGGAGCTGTTTTTT. The encoded protein is CAGLLGQGGTGELFF.

This clonotype was observed many times. This sequence joins TRBV19 and TRBJ2-1, with D perhaps matching TRBD2 (6 bases). Germline CDR1 is LNHDA and CDR2 is SQIVND (reference sequence). The CDR3 length is 15 residues. V lost 4 bases, J lost 0 bases, and 10 bases lay in between. CDR3 sequence: CASSTGRDSYNEQFF. CDR3 coding DNA: TGTGCCAGTAGTACGGGGCGGGACTCCTACAATGAGCAGTTCTTC.

This chain links TRBV9 with TRBJ2-2; 10 bases line up with TRBD2. There are 16 residues in the CDR3. Germline trimming cut 4 bases from V and 1 base from J; bases unmatched to any gene: 4. CDR1 SGDLS and CDR2 YYNGEE come from the germline V gene. DNA for the CDR3: TGTGCCAGCAGCACCACTAGCGGGAAGAACACCGGGGAGCTGTTTTTT. Its protein is CASSTTSGKNTGELFF.

This clonotype was seen a few times. V gene TRBV9 combines with J gene TRBJ1-4; D remains unclear. The CDR3 contains 15 residues. CDR1 SGDLS and CDR2 YYNGEE come from the germline V gene. The V end was cut by 2 bases, the J end by 3 bases, with 11 bases between. CDR3 amino acids: CASSVGPYANEKLFF. Written as DNA, the CDR3 is TGTGCCAGCAGCGTCGGACCCTATGCTAATGAAAAACTGTTTTTT.

The chain recombines TRBV5-6 with TRBJ2-2; possible D gene TRBD2, 5 bases. The germline V and J ends were trimmed by 0 bases and 0 bases, with 9 bases remaining between them. This CDR3 spans 16 amino acids. Germline V gene data show CDR1 as SGHDT and CDR2 as YYEEEE. CDR3: CASSLDDGTNTGELFF. CDR3 nucleotide sequence: TGTGCCAGCAGCTTGGATGACGGGACGAACACCGGGGAGCTGTTTTTT.

This clonotype was detected a few times. The chain is built from TRBV12-3 or TRBV12-4 and TRBJ2-7; D might be TRBD2 (5 bases). Trimming removed 3 bases from V and 3 bases from J, with 12 bases in between. The CDR3 consists of 14 residues. CDR3 protein: CASSFRGVGYEQYF. CDR3 coding DNA: TGTGCCAGCAGTTTTCGGGGAGTCGGCTACGAGCAGTACTTC.

The chain is built from TRBV7-7 and TRBJ2-5; D not certain. V dropped 1 base and J dropped 2 bases, with 11 bases sitting between them. Per germline, CDR1 SSHAT and CDR2 FNYEAQ (reference sequence). The CDR3 length is 15 residues. The CDR3 DNA sequence: TGTGCCAGCAGCTTAGATATGACGCCTCAAGAGACCCAGTACTTC. It is translated as CASSLDMTPQETQYF.

This chain uses TRBV7-9 with TRBJ1-6, with TRBD1 matching over 9 bases. Germline-derived CDR1 and CDR2 are SEHNR and FQNEAQ (reference sequence). J lost 11 bases, V lost 3 bases, and 5 bases had no gene match. This CDR3 region has 14 residues. The CDR3 spells CASSFGTGKTPLHF. The CDR3, as DNA: TGTGCCAGCAGCTTTGGGACAGGGAAAACACCCCTCCACTTT.

This clonotype was detected many times. The CDR3 sequence: CASSLSYSGDTQYF. Here the CDR3 DNA reads TGTGCCAGCAGTTTATCCTATAGCGGAGATACGCAGTATTTT. The rearrangement links TRBV27 to TRBJ2-3, with a tentative D call TRBD2 (6 bases). CDR1 MNHEY and CDR2 SMNVEV come from the germline V gene (reference sequence). This CDR3 contains 14 residues. V was trimmed by 0 bases and J by 5 bases, leaving 9 bases between them.

This clonotype was detected only a few times. The rearrangement uses TRBV4-1 and TRBJ2-7; TRBD1 is a possible D gene (7 bases). Germline lookup yields CDR1 MGHRA and CDR2 YSYEKL. The CDR3 is 18 amino acids. V was trimmed by 1 base and J by 2 bases, leaving 21 bases between them. This CDR3 reads CASSQGLGIGGGAYEQYF. CDR3 DNA: TGCGCCAGCAGCCAAGGTCTAGGAATAGGAGGGGGCGCCTACGAGCAGTACTTC.

The V call is TRBV12-3 or TRBV12-4, the J call TRBJ1-2; no definite D call. The germline V and J ends were trimmed by 3 bases and 5 bases, with 13 bases remaining between them. This CDR3 comprises 14 residues. The CDR3 spells CASSLSDLPYGYTF. The CDR3 bases are TGTGCCAGCAGTTTGTCAGACCTCCCGTATGGCTACACCTTC.

The chain employs TRBV12-3 or TRBV12-4 and TRBJ2-3; weak D call: TRBD1 (6 bases). The CDR3 is 15 amino acids. V lost 6 bases, J lost 0 bases, and 13 bases lay in between. The chain's CDR3 is CASSSGQGSTDTQYF. The CDR3 DNA is TGTGCCAGCAGCTCCGGGCAGGGGAGCACAGATACGCAGTATTTT.

On this clonotype itself: This may be a read error: a much more frequent sequence differs by one nucleotide. The chain uses TRBV6-6 and TRBJ2-1; the D gene is possibly TRBD1 (5 bases). Germline loops: CDR1 MNHNY, CDR2 SVGAGI (reference sequence). This CDR3 is 12 amino acids long. CDR3 region: CASGASYDEQFF. CDR3 sequence (DNA): TGTGCCAGCGGGGCCAGCTACGATGAGCAGTTCTTC.

This clonotype was detected only a few times. The chain links TRBV20-1 to TRBJ1-5; unclear D gene. From germline, CDR1 is DFQATT and CDR2 SNEGSKA (reference sequence). The CDR3 is 15 amino acids. V lost 0 bases and J 2 bases, leaving 11 bases between the germline ends. CDR3 sequence (DNA): TGCAGTGCTAGAGATACCGGCAGCCGCAATCAGCCCCAGCATTTT. Its translation is CSARDTGSRNQPQHF.

This clonotype has just a few counts. The V and J genes are TRBV7-7 and TRBJ2-2, with a tentative D call TRBD1 (6 bases). The CDR3 has 15 amino acids. Germline V gene lookup returns CDR1 SSHAT and CDR2 FNYEAQ (reference sequence). The V and J ends lost 5 bases and 10 bases respectively, with 20 bases between them. The CDR3 spells CASSTRQDGKTELFF. DNA of the CDR3: TGTGCCAGCAGCACTCGACAGGATGGGAAGACGGAGCTGTTTTTT. Full variable domain (missing parts from reference TRBV7-7 and TRBJ2-2): GAGVSQSPRYKVTKRGQDVTLRCDPISSHATLYWYQQALGQGPEFLTYFNYEAQPDKSGLPSDRFSAERPEGSISTLTIQRTEQRDSAMYRCASSTRQDGKTELFFGEGSRLTVL.

The table lists this clonotype with many counts. The chain carries TRBV7-8 and TRBJ1-1; 7 bases map to TRBD1. The germline V gene encodes CDR1 SGHVS and CDR2 FQNEAQ. CDR3 length: 17 amino acids. Trimming cost V 1 base and J 0 bases; bases outside gene matches: 8. The CDR3 protein is CASSLVSWGQMNTEAFF. The DNA of the CDR3 is TGTGCCAGCAGCTTAGTTTCTTGGGGACAGATGAACACTGAAGCTTTCTTT.

This clonotype has a handful of counts. The V and J genes are TRBV27 and TRBJ1-1, with 8 bases identical to TRBD1. The V gene end was trimmed by 4 bases and the J gene end by 5 bases; junction bases not matched to a gene: 12. CDR1 and CDR2 (germline): MNHEY, SMNVEV (reference sequence). The CDR3 length is 16 residues. The CDR3 DNA reads TGTGCCAGCAGTTCCACAGGGGGGGGATTTGGTACTGAAGCTTTCTTT. Translating it yields CASSSTGGGFGTEAFF.

This clonotype has only a few counts. J is TRBJ2-5 and V is TRBV7-9; TRBD1 might be the D (6 bases). V was clipped by 3 bases and J by 2 bases, with 10 bases between them. Germline V gene lookup returns CDR1 SEHNR and CDR2 FQNEAQ (reference sequence). The CDR3 is made up of 14 amino acids. The CDR3 region has the DNA TGTGCCAGCAGCTTCAGGGGCCAGCAAGAGACCCAGTACTTC. Translation gives CASSFRGQQETQYF. The full variable domain, in which reference TRBV7-9 and TRBJ2-5 provide the parts outside the CDR3, is DTGVSQNPRHKITKRGQNVTFRCDPISEHNRLYWYRQTLGQGPEFLTYFQNEAQLEKSRLLSDRFSAERPKGSFSTLEIQRTEQGDSAMYLCASSFRGQQETQYFGPGTRLLVL.

This chain uses TRBV9 with TRBJ1-1, with TRBD1 matching 8 bases. The CDR3 totals 14 residues. V lost 2 bases and J lost 4; bases outside the gene matches: 4. Germline lookup yields CDR1 SGDLS and CDR2 YYNGEE. CDR3 sequence (DNA): TGTGCCAGCAGCGTTTCCCAGGGGGCCACTGAAGCTTTCTTT. This gives the protein CASSVSQGATEAFF.

In regard to this clonotype: The junction departs from germline at one end; a sequencing error may be responsible. The rearrangement joins TRBV6-1 to TRBJ1-2; perhaps TRBD1 as D (5 bases). Germline V gene data show CDR1 as MNHNS and CDR2 as SASEGT. This CDR3 spans 15 amino acids. For the CDR3, the DNA is TGTGCCAGCGGTGAACGGCCGGGGCCCAAGGGGGGCTACACCTTC. Its translation is CASGERPGPKGGYTF.

This clonotype appeared a few times. The J gene is TRBJ2-7, the V gene TRBV4-1; 10 bases are a match to TRBD1. This CDR3 is 15 amino acids long. V trimming: 5 bases; J trimming: 2 bases; junction bases outside the gene matches: 6. Germline CDR1 MGHRA, CDR2 YSYEKL. CDR3 protein: CASSDPGQGTYEQYF. CDR3 bases: TGCGCCAGCAGCGATCCGGGACAGGGGACCTACGAGCAGTACTTC.